These 13 T cell receptor beta chains were all obtained from the same sample, sequenced in a study of cytomegalovirus exposure and HLA in healthy donors. The PCR used 60 Vbeta and 13 Jbeta primers. Profiled with immunoSEQ multiplex PCR; TCRdb holds only in-frame clones, not every one. The sample consists of around 100,000 clones, roughly two thirds of them appearing once. Sequenced: PBMCs. These receptors were obtained from a young woman in good health and CMV-seronegative.

The chain combines TRBV5-4 with TRBJ2-1, with a possible D match to TRBD2 (6 bases). V was trimmed by 4 bases and J by 5 bases, leaving 13 bases between them. Germline loops: CDR1 SGHNT, CDR2 YYREEE (reference sequence). This CDR3 spans 14 amino acids. CDR3 amino acids: CASSKSRGNNEQFF. The CDR3 DNA is TGTGCCAGCAGCAAGTCTCGCGGGAACAATGAGCAGTTCTTC.

The chain links TRBV18 to TRBJ1-6; D gene uncertain. In germline, CDR1 is KGHSH, CDR2 LQKENI. The CDR3 is made up of 16 amino acids. V dropped 6 bases and J dropped 7 bases, with 19 bases sitting between them. CDR3 loop: CASSLRAKEDNSPLHF. CDR3 in DNA: TGTGCCAGCTCTTTGAGGGCGAAGGAAGACAATTCACCCCTCCACTTT.

V is TRBV18 and J is TRBJ1-2; tentative D call: TRBD1 (5 bases). The germline V and J ends were trimmed by 0 bases and 6 bases, with 14 bases remaining between them. The CDR3 spans 15 residues. CDR1 is KGHSH, CDR2 LQKENI, per germline. CDR3: CASSPPGQGINGYTF. In DNA form, the CDR3 reads TGTGCCAGCTCACCACCGGGGCAGGGAATTAATGGCTACACCTTC.

A few counts support this clone. For the CDR3, the DNA is TGTGCCAGCAGCTTAATAGTGAACACTGAAGCTTTCTTT. This codes for CASSLIVNTEAFF. The chain recombines TRBV7-9 with TRBJ1-1; D remains unclear. Germline V gives CDR1 SEHNR, CDR2 FQNEAQ (reference sequence). V lost 2 bases, J lost 0 bases, and 4 bases lay in between. The length of the CDR3 is 13 residues.

The genes are TRBV27 and TRBJ2-7; 7 bases align to TRBD1. J was trimmed by 3 bases and V by 6 bases; bases with no gene match: 2. The CDR3 loop spans 12 amino acids. Germline V gene data show CDR1 as MNHEY and CDR2 as SMNVEV (reference sequence). CDR3 nucleotides: TGTGCCAGCAGCCGGACAGGCTACGAGCAGTACTTC. This translates into CASSRTGYEQYF.

This chain connects TRBV5-1 to TRBJ1-1; TRBD1 aligns across 9 bases. This CDR3 comprises 15 residues. CDR1 and CDR2 from the germline V gene are SGHRS and YFSETQ. The J segment lost 4 bases and the V segment lost 4 bases, leaving 8 bases of the junction unmatched. The CDR3 reads CASSAFWDRVTEAFF. The DNA for the CDR3 is TGCGCCAGCAGCGCGTTTTGGGACAGGGTCACTGAAGCTTTCTTT.

J is TRBJ1-2 and V is TRBV6-1, with 9 bases lining up with TRBD1. This CDR3 comprises 17 residues. The V gene end was trimmed by 3 bases and the J gene end by 2 bases; junction bases not matched to a gene: 10. CDR1 and CDR2 (germline): MNHNS, SASEGT. The CDR3 is CASSESRDRVRNYGYTF. CDR3 bases: TGTGCCAGCAGTGAGTCCCGGGACAGGGTCCGAAACTATGGCTACACCTTC.

This chain uses TRBV6-1 with TRBJ2-3, with TRBD2 matching 8 bases. The trim removed 4 bases at V and 5 bases at J, leaving 5 bases unmatched. Germline assignment: CDR1 MNHNS and CDR2 SASEGT. This CDR3 has 14 amino acids. The CDR3 nucleotides are TGTGCCAGCAGTGGGACTAGCCAGGGAGATACGCAGTATTTT. Translating it yields CASSGTSQGDTQYF.

The chain carries TRBV6-6 and TRBJ2-5, with 11 bases aligning to TRBD2. The J call is uncertain, as TRBJ2-7 better fits the DNA end. CDR3 length: 14 residues. From germline, CDR1 is MNHNY and CDR2 SVGAGI (reference sequence). Here the CDR3 reads CASTKTSGVYEQYF. DNA for the CDR3: TGTGCCAGCACCAAGACTAGCGGGGTCTACGAGCAGTACTTC.

The J gene is TRBJ2-1, the V gene TRBV5-6, with 9 positions matching TRBD1. Germline V gene data show CDR1 as SGHDT and CDR2 as YYEEEE. Trimming cost V 2 bases and J 8 bases; bases outside gene matches: 5. The CDR3 totals 14 residues. CDR3 loop: CASSFPGQGYEQFF. The CDR3 DNA reads as TGTGCCAGCAGCTTCCCGGGACAGGGCTATGAGCAGTTCTTC.

The chain is built from TRBV13 and TRBJ1-3; no firm D call. Between the trimmed V and J ends, which lost 5 bases and 0 bases, there was a span of 17 bases. Germline V gene sequence: CDR1 PRHDT, CDR2 FYEKMQ (reference sequence). CDR3 length equals 17 residues. CDR3 sequence: CASSGIRGLGSGNTIYF. The CDR3 DNA follows: TGTGCCAGCAGCGGAATACGGGGTCTCGGCTCTGGAAACACCATATATTTT.

The chain joins TRBV5-1 to TRBJ2-4; 7 bases match TRBD1. CDR3 length: 15 residues. V shed 3 bases and J 4 bases; nucleotides not matched to a gene: 7. Germline lookup yields CDR1 SGHRS and CDR2 YFSETQ. The CDR3 loop reads CASSSDGTAKNIQYF. CDR3 DNA sequence: TGCGCCAGCAGCTCCGACGGGACAGCAAAAAACATTCAGTACTTC.

This clone turned up a few times. This chain uses TRBV11-2 with TRBJ1-6, with 9 bases matching TRBD1. V was pared by 3 bases and J by 2 bases, with 8 bases of the junction left unmatched. The germline V gene has CDR1 SGHAT and CDR2 FQNNGV. This CDR3 has 18 residues. The CDR3 DNA sequence: TGTGCCAGCAGCTTCAACACCGGGACAGGGACCTATAATTCACCCCTCCACTTT. It is translated as CASSFNTGTGTYNSPLHF.